The clone carrying this TCR beta chain was seen a handful of times. Its antigen is undetermined. Every patient had relapsed following autologous stem cell transplantation, and cohorts differed in brentuximab vedotin exposure. The source of the sample is a study of PD-1 blockade in classical Hodgkin lymphoma. General study points: Prior to therapy, complete responders displayed diversity much like that of newly diagnosed patients. Initiation of nivolumab under 1 year after ASCT led to exclusion of patients.

Assay used: immunoSEQ multiplex PCR; TCRdb lists only in-frame clones, some missing. The table records about 43,000 clones, under 75% of them present only once. The specimen comprised peripheral blood mononuclear cells (PBMCs), sampled before the second cycle of nivolumab. This clonotype was obtained from a human donor with classical Hodgkin lymphoma.

The CDR3: CASSVVSSGNNEQFF. The DNA for the CDR3 is TGTGCCAGCAGCGTAGTTTCTAGCGGGAACAATGAGCAGTTCTTC. The chain is built from TRBV9 and TRBJ2-1; 9 nucleotides match TRBD2. The CDR3 runs 15 residues. Germline V gives CDR1 SGDLS, CDR2 YYNGEE. Losses at the gene ends were 0 bases for V and 5 bases for J; bases not matched to a gene: 3. Based on the CDR3 plus reference TRBV9 and TRBJ2-1, the full variable domain is DSGVTQTPKHLITATGQRVTLRCSPRSGDLSVYWYQQSLDQGLQFLIQYYNGEERAKGNILERFSAQQFPDLHSELNLSSLELGDSALYFCASSVVSSGNNEQFFGPGTRLTVL.